These 19 T cell receptor beta chains originate from one sample sequenced in a study of blood T cells in healthy people across ages. A sample-barcoded 5' primer and a J-beta primer mix were used in a second PCR of roughly 7 to 11 cycles. TCRdb re-analysed the 5' RACE reads in MiXCR, keeping a single row per CDR3 protein. The sample holds 700,000 or so distinct CDR3 sequences, about a fifth seen once. The material sequenced was blood. These receptors all stem from an older man in good health.

Only a few counts were recorded for this clonotype. CDR3 protein: CASRQTAGRTDEGIQYF. CDR3 bases: TGTGCCAGCAGGCAAACCGCCGGGAGGACAGACGAAGGCATTCAGTACTTC. V and J are TRBV3-1 and TRBJ2-4, with a possible D match to TRBD2 (7 bases). This CDR3 region has 17 residues. Between the trimmed V and J ends, which lost 6 bases and 9 bases, there was a span of 27 bases. CDR1 LGHDT and CDR2 YNNKEL come from the germline V gene (reference sequence).

This clonotype was detected a few times. CDR3 sequence: CASTIRQGYSYEQYF. In DNA, the CDR3 is TGTGCCAGCACCATACGACAGGGTTATTCCTACGAGCAGTACTTC. The J gene is TRBJ2-5, the V gene TRBV12-3 or TRBV12-4; 7 bases are shared with TRBD1. The end of the DNA is better explained by TRBJ2-7, so the J call may be wrong. The CDR3 totals 15 residues.

Concerning this clonotype itself: The junction departs from the called germline gene at one end, perhaps through a read error. The J gene is TRBJ2-4, the V gene TRBV5-1, with 7 nucleotides matching TRBD1. The CDR3 is made up of 16 amino acids. Germline lookup yields CDR1 SGHRS and CDR2 YFSETQ. As DNA, the CDR3 is TGCGCCCGCAGCTTACTGACAGGGATCACCAAAAACATTCAGTACTTC. Translated: CARSLLTGITKNIQYF.

This clonotype has only a few counts. V and J are TRBV4-2 and TRBJ2-3, with TRBD2 matching over 7 bases. The CDR3 length is 15 residues. Trimming cost V 1 base and J 6 bases; bases outside gene matches: 7. Germline V gene sequence: CDR1 LGHNA, CDR2 YNFKEQ. The CDR3 sequence: CASSQVTAGVDTQYF. CDR3 DNA sequence: TGTGCCAGCAGCCAAGTTACCGCGGGGGTGGATACGCAGTATTTT.

This chain connects TRBV15 to TRBJ1-1; D is ambiguous. CDR3 length: 12 residues. With 0 bases removed from V and 7 bases from J, the gap between germline ends came to 6 bases. Germline CDR1 LNHNV, CDR2 YYDKDF (reference sequence). The CDR3 here is CATSRDRYEAFF. The CDR3 coding sequence is TGTGCCACCAGCAGAGATCGGTATGAAGCTTTCTTT.

This clonotype showed up just a few times. The rearrangement links TRBV20-1 to TRBJ2-2; D perhaps matches TRBD2 (7 bases). The CDR3 extends over 16 amino acids. Germline CDR1 is DFQATT and CDR2 is SNEGSKA (reference sequence). V was clipped by 0 bases and J by 4 bases, with 15 bases between them. The CDR3 DNA sequence: TGCAGTGCTAGAGATCGCGGGGGCGCGGTCACCGGGGAGCTGTTTTTT. It codes for CSARDRGGAVTGELFF.

The chain is built from TRBV7-8 and TRBJ2-1; TRBD2 aligns across 7 bases. This CDR3 has 15 amino acids. The trim removed 3 bases at V and 4 bases at J, leaving 6 bases unmatched. Germline V gene data show CDR1 as SGHVS and CDR2 as FQNEAQ. CDR3 in DNA: TGTGCCAGCAGCTTGAACAGCGGGGATTACAATGAGCAGTTCTTC. It is translated as CASSLNSGDYNEQFF.

V and J are TRBV20-1 and TRBJ1-5, with 7 bases aligning to TRBD1. CDR3 length equals 15 residues. The V segment lost 5 bases and the J segment 4 bases; nucleotides outside the gene matches: 11. Germline CDR1 reads DFQATT; CDR2 reads SNEGSKA (reference sequence). The CDR3: CSAWPRGSLNQPQHF. For the CDR3, the DNA is TGCAGTGCTTGGCCCAGGGGGAGTCTTAATCAGCCCCAGCATTTT.

This clonotype was picked up a small number of times. The genes are TRBV20-1 and TRBJ2-3, with 7 bases fitting TRBD2. The CDR3 has 15 residues. V trimming: 1 base; J trimming: 4 bases; junction bases outside the gene matches: 8. Germline V lookup: CDR1 DFQATT, CDR2 SNEGSKA (reference sequence). The CDR3 nucleotides read TGCAGTGCTAGAGGGGCGGGCGGGAGCTCAGATACGCAGTATTTT. It yields the protein CSARGAGGSSDTQYF.

The chain carries TRBV2 and TRBJ1-2; TRBD1 matches 8 bases. CDR1 is SNHLY, CDR2 FYNNEI, per germline. The CDR3 length is 14 residues. With V trimmed by 1 base and J by 7 bases, 5 bases remained unmatched. This chain's CDR3 is CASSEGRTGFGYTF. CDR3 DNA sequence: TGTGCCAGCAGTGAAGGCAGGACAGGGTTTGGCTACACCTTC.

This clonotype was seen repeatedly, ten times or more. This chain joins TRBV18 and TRBJ2-3; D is possibly TRBD1 (5 bases). V dropped 0 bases and J dropped 1 base, with 11 bases sitting between them. Germline V gives CDR1 KGHSH, CDR2 LQKENI. The CDR3 is 16 amino acids. In DNA, the CDR3 is TGTGCCAGCTCACCACCGGTAGACAGCCGCACAGATACGCAGTATTTT. As protein: CASSPPVDSRTDTQYF.

This clonotype appeared a few times. J is TRBJ2-7 and V is TRBV10-3; the D call may be TRBD1 or TRBD2 (5 bases each). V lost 8 bases to trimming and J lost 5 bases, with 19 bases between them. This CDR3 contains 14 residues. Per germline, CDR1 ENHRY and CDR2 SYGVKD. This chain's CDR3 is CAIPRDPDSNEQYV. In DNA form, the CDR3 reads TGTGCCATCCCCCGGGACCCAGATTCCAACGAGCAGTACGTC.

The rearrangement uses TRBV12-5 and TRBJ1-1; maybe TRBD1 (5 bases). Trimming removed 6 bases from V and 1 base from J, with 12 bases in between. CDR3 length equals 14 residues. CDR1 is LGHNT, CDR2 FRNRAP, per germline. In DNA, the CDR3 is TGTGCTAGTGGGACCTTTGGGGGGAACACTGAAGCTTTCTTT. Translated: CASGTFGGNTEAFF.

The chain has TRBV7-9 and TRBJ2-2, with no clear D. The CDR3 covers 15 residues. The V and J ends lost 2 bases and 0 bases respectively, with 7 bases between them. In germline, CDR1 is SEHNR, CDR2 FQNEAQ (reference sequence). This chain's CDR3 is CASSLQLANTGELFF. Here the CDR3 DNA reads TGTGCCAGCAGCTTACAACTCGCGAACACCGGGGAGCTGTTTTTT.

This chain joins TRBV24-1 and TRBJ2-5; no definite D call. CDR1 KGHDR and CDR2 SFDVKD come from the germline V gene. The CDR3 totals 15 residues. The germline V and J ends were trimmed by 6 bases and 1 base, with 14 bases remaining between them. The CDR3 here is CATSSNGASQETQYF. In DNA form, the CDR3 reads TGTGCCACCAGTTCGAACGGAGCGTCCCAAGAGACCCAGTACTTC.

The chain uses TRBV25-1 and TRBJ2-3; 15 bases align to TRBD2. Germline V lookup: CDR1 MGHDK, CDR2 SYGVNS. J gave up 3 bases and V 5 bases, and 12 bases lay outside the gene matches. The CDR3 consists of 19 residues. The CDR3 DNA follows: TGTGCCAGCAGTTCCCCGATAGGACTAGCGGGGGGGCCTACAGATACGCAGTATTTT. It translates to CASSSPIGLAGGPTDTQYF.

The chain employs TRBV27 and TRBJ2-2, with D possibly TRBD2 on 6 matching bases. With 3 bases removed from V and 7 bases from J, the gap between germline ends came to 15 bases. The CDR3 sequence is 15 residues long. Germline CDR1 MNHEY, CDR2 SMNVEV (reference sequence). CDR3 nucleotide sequence: TGTGCCAGCAGTTTTATCCGGGAGAGGGGCGGGGAGCTGTTTTTT. Its translation: CASSFIRERGGELFF.

This sequence joins TRBV4-3 and TRBJ1-4; D gene ambiguous. The CDR3 sequence is 13 residues long. Trimming cost V 0 bases and J 4 bases, with 3 bases left between them. The germline gives CDR1 LGHNA, CDR2 YSLEER. The CDR3 loop is CASSQDRNEKLFF. The CDR3 bases are TGCGCCAGCAGCCAAGATCGTAATGAAAAACTGTTTTTT.

The sample holds a few counts of this clonotype. This chain links TRBV5-1 with TRBJ1-2, with 7 bases identical to TRBD1. This CDR3 spans 14 amino acids. Germline V lookup: CDR1 SGHRS, CDR2 YFSETQ. V was clipped by 0 bases and J by 3 bases; unmatched bases: 2. As DNA, the CDR3 is TGCGCCAGCAGCTTGGGGGACAGCGACTATGGCTACACCTTC. Amino acid sequence: CASSLGDSDYGYTF.